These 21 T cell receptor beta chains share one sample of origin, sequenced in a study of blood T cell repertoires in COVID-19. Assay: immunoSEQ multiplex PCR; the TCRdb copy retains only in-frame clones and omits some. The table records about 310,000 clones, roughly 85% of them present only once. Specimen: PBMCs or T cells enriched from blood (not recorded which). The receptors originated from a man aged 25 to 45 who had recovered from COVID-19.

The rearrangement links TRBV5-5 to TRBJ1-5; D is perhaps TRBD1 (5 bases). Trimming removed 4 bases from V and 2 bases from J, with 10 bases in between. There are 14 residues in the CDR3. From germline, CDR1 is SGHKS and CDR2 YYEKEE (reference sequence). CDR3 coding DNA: TGTGCCAGCAGCCCCGGGGGAGGCAATCAGCCCCAGCATTTT. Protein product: CASSPGGGNQPQHF.

The CDR3 reads CASKQEGTRYGYTF. CDR3 coding DNA: TGTGCCAGCAAGCAGGAGGGTACACGCTATGGCTACACCTTC. V gene TRBV6-5 combines with J gene TRBJ1-2; unclear D gene. Trimming removed 7 bases at V and 4 bases at J, with 16 bases between. This CDR3 spans 14 amino acids. Germline-derived CDR1 and CDR2 are MNHEY and SVGAGI.

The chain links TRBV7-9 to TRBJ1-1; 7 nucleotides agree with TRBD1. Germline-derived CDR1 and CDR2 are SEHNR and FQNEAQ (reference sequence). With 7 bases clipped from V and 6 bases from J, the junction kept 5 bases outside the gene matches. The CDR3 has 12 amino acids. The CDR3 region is CASNTGEAEAFF. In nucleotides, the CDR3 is TGTGCCAGCAATACAGGGGAAGCTGAAGCTTTCTTT. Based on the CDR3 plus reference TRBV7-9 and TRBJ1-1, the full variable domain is DTGVSQNPRHKITKRGQNVTFRCDPISEHNRLYWYRQTLGQGPEFLTYFQNEAQLEKSRLLSDRFSAERPKGSFSTLEIQRTEQGDSAMYLCASNTGEAEAFFGQGTRLTVV.

CDR3 region: CATSDPRVHQPQHF. The CDR3 region has the DNA TGTGCCACCAGTGATCCCAGGGTCCATCAGCCCCAGCATTTT. The V and J genes are TRBV24-1 and TRBJ1-5; D is perhaps TRBD1 (5 bases). Trimming removed 3 bases at V and 5 bases at J, with 10 bases between. Germline loops: CDR1 KGHDR, CDR2 SFDVKD. The CDR3 contains 14 residues.

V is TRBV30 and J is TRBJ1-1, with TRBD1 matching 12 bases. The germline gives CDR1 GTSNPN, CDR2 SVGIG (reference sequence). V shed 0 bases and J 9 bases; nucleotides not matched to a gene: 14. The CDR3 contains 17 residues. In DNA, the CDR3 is TGTGCCTGGAGTGTAAGGGACAGGGGGCGAGTTGTGCCTAAAGCTTTCTTT. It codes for CAWSVRDRGRVVPKAFF.

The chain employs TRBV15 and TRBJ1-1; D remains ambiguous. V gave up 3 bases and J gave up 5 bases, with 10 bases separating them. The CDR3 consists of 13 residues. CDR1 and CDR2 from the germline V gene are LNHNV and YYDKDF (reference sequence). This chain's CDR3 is CATSSRSITEAFF. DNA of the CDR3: TGTGCCACCAGCAGTAGAAGTATAACTGAAGCTTTCTTT. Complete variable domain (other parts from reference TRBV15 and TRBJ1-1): DAMVIQNPRYQVTQFGKPVTLSCSQTLNHNVMYWYQQKSSQAPKLLFHYYDKDFNNEADTPDNFQSRRPNTSFCFLDIRSPGLGDTAMYLCATSSRSITEAFFGQGTRLTVV.

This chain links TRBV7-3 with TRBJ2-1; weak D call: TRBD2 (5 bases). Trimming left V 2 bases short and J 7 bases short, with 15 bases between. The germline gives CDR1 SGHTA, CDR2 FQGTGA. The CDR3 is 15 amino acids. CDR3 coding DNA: TGTGCCAGCAGCTTAGCGCCCGGAGGCGGTAATGAGCAGTTCTTC. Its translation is CASSLAPGGGNEQFF.

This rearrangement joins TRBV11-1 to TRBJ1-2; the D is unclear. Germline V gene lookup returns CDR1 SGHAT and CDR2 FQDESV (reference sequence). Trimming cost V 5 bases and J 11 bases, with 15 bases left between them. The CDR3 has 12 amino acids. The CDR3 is CASSESSSGYTF. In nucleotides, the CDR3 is TGTGCCAGCAGCGAATCCTCGTCAGGTTACACCTTC.

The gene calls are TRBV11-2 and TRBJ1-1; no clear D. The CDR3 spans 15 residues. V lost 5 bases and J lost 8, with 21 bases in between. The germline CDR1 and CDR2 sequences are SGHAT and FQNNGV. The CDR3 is CASSRVSVRLQEAFF. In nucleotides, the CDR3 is TGTGCCAGCAGCCGGGTCTCCGTACGGCTTCAGGAAGCTTTCTTT.

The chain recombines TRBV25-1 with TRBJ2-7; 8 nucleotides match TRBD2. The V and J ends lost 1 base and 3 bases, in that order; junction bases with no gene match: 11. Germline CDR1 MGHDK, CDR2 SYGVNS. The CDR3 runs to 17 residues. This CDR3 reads CASSEFKASGGYYEQYF. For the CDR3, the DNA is TGTGCCAGCAGTGAATTTAAGGCAAGCGGGGGCTACTACGAGCAGTACTTC.

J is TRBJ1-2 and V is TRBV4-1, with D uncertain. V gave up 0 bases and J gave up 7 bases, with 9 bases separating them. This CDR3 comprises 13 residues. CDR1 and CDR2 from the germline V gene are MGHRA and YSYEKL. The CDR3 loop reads CASSQDVEGGYTF. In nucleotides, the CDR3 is TGCGCCAGCAGCCAAGATGTGGAGGGTGGCTACACCTTC.

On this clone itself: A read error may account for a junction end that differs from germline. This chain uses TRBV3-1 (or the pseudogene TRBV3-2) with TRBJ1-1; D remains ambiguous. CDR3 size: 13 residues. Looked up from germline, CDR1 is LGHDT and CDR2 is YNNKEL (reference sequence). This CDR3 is CASTQAGSTEAFF. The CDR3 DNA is TGTGCCAGCACCCAAGCGGGGTCCACTGAAGCTTTCTTT.

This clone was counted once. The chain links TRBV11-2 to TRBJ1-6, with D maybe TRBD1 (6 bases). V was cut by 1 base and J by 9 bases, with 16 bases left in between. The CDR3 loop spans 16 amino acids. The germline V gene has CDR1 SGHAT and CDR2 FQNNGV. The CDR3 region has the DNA TGTGCCAGCAGCTTAGTCCCACAGGGCGGTGGTTCACCCCTCCACTTT. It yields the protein CASSLVPQGGGSPLHF.

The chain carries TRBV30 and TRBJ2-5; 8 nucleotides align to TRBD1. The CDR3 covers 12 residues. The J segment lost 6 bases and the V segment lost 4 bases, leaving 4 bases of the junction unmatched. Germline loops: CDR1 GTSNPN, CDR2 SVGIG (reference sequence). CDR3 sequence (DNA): TGTGCCTGGAATCAGGGGGCAAAGACCCAGTACTTC. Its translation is CAWNQGAKTQYF.

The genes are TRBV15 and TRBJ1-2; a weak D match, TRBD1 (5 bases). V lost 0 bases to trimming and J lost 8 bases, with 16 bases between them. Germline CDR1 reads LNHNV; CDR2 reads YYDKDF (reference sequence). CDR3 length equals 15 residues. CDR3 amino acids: CATSRDPGDFGGYTF. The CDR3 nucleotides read TGTGCCACCAGCAGAGATCCTGGGGACTTCGGGGGCTACACCTTC. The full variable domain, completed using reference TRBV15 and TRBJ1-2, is DAMVIQNPRYQVTQFGKPVTLSCSQTLNHNVMYWYQQKSSQAPKLLFHYYDKDFNNEADTPDNFQSRRPNTSFCFLDIRSPGLGDTAMYLCATSRDPGDFGGYTFGSGTRLTVV.

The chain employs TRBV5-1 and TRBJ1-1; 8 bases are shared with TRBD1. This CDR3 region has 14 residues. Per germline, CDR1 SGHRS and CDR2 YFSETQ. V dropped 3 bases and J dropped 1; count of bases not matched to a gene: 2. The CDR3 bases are TGCGCCAGCAGCTCAGGGGGCGGGAACACTGAAGCTTTCTTT. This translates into CASSSGGGNTEAFF.

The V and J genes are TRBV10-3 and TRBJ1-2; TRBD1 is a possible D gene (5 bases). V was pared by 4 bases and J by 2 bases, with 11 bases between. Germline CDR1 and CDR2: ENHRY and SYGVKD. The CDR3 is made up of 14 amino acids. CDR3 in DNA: TGTGCCATCAGTGGGGAGGGGACCAACTATGGCTACACCTTC. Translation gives CAISGEGTNYGYTF.

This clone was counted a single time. Here the CDR3 reads CASSTPTGGTGQPQHF. For the CDR3, the DNA is TGTGCCAGTAGTACCCCGACAGGGGGGACGGGTCAGCCCCAGCATTTT. J is TRBJ1-5 and V is TRBV19, with TRBD1 matching 9 bases. The germline V gene has CDR1 LNHDA and CDR2 SQIVND (reference sequence). The CDR3 covers 16 residues. Trimming took 4 bases from V and 6 from J; bases not matched to a gene: 10. The full variable domain, in which reference TRBV19 and TRBJ1-5 provide the parts outside the CDR3, is DGGITQSPKYLFRKEGQNVTLSCEQNLNHDAMYWYRQDPGQGLRLIYYSQIVNDFQKGDIAEGYSVSREKKESFPLTVTSAQKNPTAFYLCASSTPTGGTGQPQHFGDGTRLSIL.

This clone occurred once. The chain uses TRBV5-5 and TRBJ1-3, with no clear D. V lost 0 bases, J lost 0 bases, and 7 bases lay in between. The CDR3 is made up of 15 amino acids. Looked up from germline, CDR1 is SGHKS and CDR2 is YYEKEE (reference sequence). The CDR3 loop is CASSLASSSGNTIYF. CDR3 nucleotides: TGTGCCAGCAGCTTGGCCAGTTCCTCTGGAAACACCATATATTTT. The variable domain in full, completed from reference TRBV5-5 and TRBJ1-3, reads DAGVTQSPTHLIKTRGQQVTLRCSPISGHKSVSWYQQVLGQGPQFIFQYYEKEERGRGNFPDRFSARQFPNYSSELNVNALLLGDSALYLCASSLASSSGNTIYFGEGSWLTVV.

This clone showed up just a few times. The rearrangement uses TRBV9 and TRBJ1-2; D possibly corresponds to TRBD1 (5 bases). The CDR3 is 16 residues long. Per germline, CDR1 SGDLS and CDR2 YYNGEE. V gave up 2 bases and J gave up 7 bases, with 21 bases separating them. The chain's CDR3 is CASSVRPTDSLGGYTF. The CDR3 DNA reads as TGTGCCAGCAGCGTCCGTCCGACAGACTCATTGGGTGGCTACACCTTC. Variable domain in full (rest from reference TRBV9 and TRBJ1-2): DSGVTQTPKHLITATGQRVTLRCSPRSGDLSVYWYQQSLDQGLQFLIQYYNGEERAKGNILERFSAQQFPDLHSELNLSSLELGDSALYFCASSVRPTDSLGGYTFGSGTRLTVV.

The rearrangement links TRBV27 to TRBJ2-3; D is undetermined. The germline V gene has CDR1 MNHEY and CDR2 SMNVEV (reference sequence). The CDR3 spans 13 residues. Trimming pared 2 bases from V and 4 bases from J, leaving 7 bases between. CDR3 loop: CASSLMAADTQYF. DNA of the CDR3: TGTGCCAGCAGTTTAATGGCGGCAGATACGCAGTATTTT.